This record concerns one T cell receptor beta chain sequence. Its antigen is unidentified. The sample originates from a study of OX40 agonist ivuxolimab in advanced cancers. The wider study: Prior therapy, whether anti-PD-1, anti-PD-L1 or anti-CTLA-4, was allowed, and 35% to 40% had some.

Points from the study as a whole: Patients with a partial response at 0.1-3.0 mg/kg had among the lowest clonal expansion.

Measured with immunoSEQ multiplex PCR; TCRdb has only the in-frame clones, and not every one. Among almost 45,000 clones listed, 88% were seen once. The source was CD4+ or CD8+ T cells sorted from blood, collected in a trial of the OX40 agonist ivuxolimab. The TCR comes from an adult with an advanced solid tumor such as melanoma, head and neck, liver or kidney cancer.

The CDR3 bases are TGTGCCAGCAGCTTAGTGGCTAGCGGGGGGGCATCCGGGGAGCTGTTTTTT. This encodes CASSLVASGGASGELFF. The rearrangement joins TRBV7-6 to TRBJ2-2, with TRBD2 identical over 12 bases. The V and J ends lost 1 base and 6 bases, in that order; junction bases with no gene match: 6. The CDR3 totals 17 residues. Germline lookup yields CDR1 SGHVS and CDR2 FNYEAQ.